This T cell receptor beta chain is from a study of shared clonotypes between healthy human individuals. Findings and limits, study-wide: Larger estimated richness was generally seen in naive subsets than in memory subsets.

Germline CDR1 reads SQVTM; CDR2 reads ANQGSEA. V was pared by 6 bases and J by 3 bases, with 5 bases of the junction left unmatched. The CDR3 loop spans 13 amino acids. Sequencing was performed with immunoSEQ multiplex PCR; in TCRdb, only in-frame clones are kept and a portion is missing. The sample yields millions of clones, roughly 93% seen once. Note on this clone: The antigen is undetermined. The same CDR3 also results from other DNA sequences found in this sample.

The donors, healthy adults who were HIV-negative, had experienced no recent acute infections or vaccinations. The material sequenced was naive CD4+ T cells from PBMCs. The subset here: CD45RA+ positively selected. V and J are TRBV29-1 and TRBJ2-3; TRBD2 agrees at 8 bases. The TCR sequence derives from a young man in good health. Some clones in this sample may be carry-over from other donors' samples. This CDR3 is CSVAGRATDTQYF. CDR3 nucleotides: TGCAGCGTGGCCGGGAGGGCTACAGATACGCAGTATTTT.